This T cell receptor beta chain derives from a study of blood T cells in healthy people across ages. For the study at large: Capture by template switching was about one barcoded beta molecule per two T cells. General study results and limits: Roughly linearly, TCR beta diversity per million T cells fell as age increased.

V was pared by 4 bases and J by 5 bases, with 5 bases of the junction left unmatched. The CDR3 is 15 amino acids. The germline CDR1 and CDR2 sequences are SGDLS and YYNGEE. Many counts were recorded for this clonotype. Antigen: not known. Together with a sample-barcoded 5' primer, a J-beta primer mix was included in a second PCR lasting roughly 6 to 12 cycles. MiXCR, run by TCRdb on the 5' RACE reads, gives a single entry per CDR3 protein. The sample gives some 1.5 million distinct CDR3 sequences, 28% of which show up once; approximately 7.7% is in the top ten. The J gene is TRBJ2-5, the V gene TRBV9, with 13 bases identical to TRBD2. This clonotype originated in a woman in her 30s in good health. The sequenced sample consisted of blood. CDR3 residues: CASSSGTSGAETQYF. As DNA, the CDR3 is TGTGCCAGCAGCTCAGGGACTAGCGGGGCGGAGACCCAGTACTTC.